This entry lists 17 T cell receptor beta chains sequenced from one sample in a study of Ad26.COV2.S vaccination and SARS-CoV-2 variants. Generated by immunoSEQ multiplex PCR, the TCRdb table keeps only in-frame clones and is missing some. The sample shows about 350,000 clones, roughly 94% of them seen only once. The sequencing used peripheral blood, collected after recovery from COVID-19. All receptors derive from a human donor who had recovered from COVID-19.

This rearrangement joins TRBV6-2 or TRBV6-3 to TRBJ1-2; 7 positions agree with TRBD1. The germline CDR1 and CDR2 sequences are MNHEY and SVGEGT. J lost 0 bases, V lost 5 bases, and 3 bases had no gene match. This CDR3 is 14 amino acids long. The CDR3 is CASSRTGPNYGYTF. CDR3 coding DNA: TGTGCCAGCAGTCGGACAGGACCTAACTATGGCTACACCTTC.

The chain recombines TRBV28 with TRBJ2-3; 8 nucleotides match TRBD2. This CDR3 has 16 amino acids. In germline, CDR1 is MDHEN, CDR2 SYDVKM. J was trimmed by 4 bases and V by 5 bases; bases with no gene match: 11. Written as DNA, the CDR3 is TGTGCCAGCAGTCAGACCCCCGGGAGGGGCCCAGATACGCAGTATTTT. This gives the protein CASSQTPGRGPDTQYF.

This clone was counted once. V is TRBV7-6 and J is TRBJ2-7, with D tentatively TRBD1 (6 bases). The CDR3 is 15 residues long. The germline gives CDR1 SGHVS, CDR2 FNYEAQ. V was trimmed by 0 bases and J by 1 base, leaving 10 bases between them. This chain's CDR3 is CASSLAAGESYEQYF. In DNA form, the CDR3 reads TGTGCCAGCAGCTTAGCGGCAGGGGAATCCTACGAGCAGTACTTC.

The chain couples TRBV9 to TRBJ2-7, with 7 bases lining up with TRBD1. The CDR3 is 15 residues long. Germline trimming cut 3 bases from V and 0 bases from J; bases unmatched to any gene: 6. Germline CDR1 and CDR2: SGDLS and YYNGEE. The CDR3 nucleotides are TGTGCCAGCAGCGGGCGGACAGGCAGCTCCTACGAGCAGTACTTC. Translation: CASSGRTGSSYEQYF.

The V call is TRBV6-6, the J call TRBJ2-7; D is perhaps TRBD2 (6 bases). Per the germline V gene, CDR1 is MNHNY and CDR2 is SVGAGI (reference sequence). The CDR3 runs 13 residues. Trimming left V 6 bases short and J 3 bases short, with 12 bases between. The CDR3 here is CASSVLAIYEQYF. The DNA for the CDR3 is TGTGCCAGCAGCGTACTAGCTATCTACGAGCAGTACTTC.

The chain employs TRBV19 and TRBJ1-5; 7 bases are shared with TRBD1. This CDR3 has 16 amino acids. The V and J ends lost 7 bases and 2 bases, in that order; junction bases with no gene match: 11. Germline V lookup: CDR1 LNHDA, CDR2 SQIVND (reference sequence). The CDR3: CASTTDRVRGNQPQHF. DNA for the CDR3: TGTGCCAGTACCACTGACAGGGTTAGGGGCAATCAGCCCCAGCATTTT. The whole variable domain, remainder taken from reference TRBV19 and TRBJ1-5, is DGGITQSPKYLFRKEGQNVTLSCEQNLNHDAMYWYRQDPGQGLRLIYYSQIVNDFQKGDIAEGYSVSREKKESFPLTVTSAQKNPTAFYLCASTTDRVRGNQPQHFGDGTRLSIL.

The chain couples TRBV7-2 to TRBJ2-7; D perhaps matches TRBD1 (6 bases). Trimming removed 5 bases at V and 7 bases at J, with 18 bases between. The CDR3 has 14 amino acids. Per the germline V gene, CDR1 is SGHTA and CDR2 is FQGNSA. This CDR3 is CASSPENRVREQYF. The CDR3, as DNA: TGTGCCAGCAGCCCAGAGAACAGGGTCAGGGAGCAGTACTTC. Variable domain in full (rest from reference TRBV7-2 and TRBJ2-7): GAGVSQSPSNKVTEKGKDVELRCDPISGHTALYWYRQSLGQGLEFLIYFQGNSAPDKSGLPSDRFSAERTGGSVSTLTIQRTQQEDSAVYLCASSPENRVREQYFGPGTRLTVT.

V usage is TRBV27 and J usage is TRBJ1-1, with 7 bases fitting TRBD1. CDR3 length: 16 residues. V gave up 3 bases and J gave up 2 bases; unmatched junction bases: 9. CDR1 and CDR2 (germline): MNHEY, SMNVEV (reference sequence). The CDR3 protein is CASSFTGVVINTEAFF. CDR3 coding DNA: TGTGCCAGCAGTTTTACAGGGGTGGTAATCAACACTGAAGCTTTCTTT.

This clone was counted only a few times. This chain connects TRBV19 to TRBJ1-2; D is perhaps TRBD1 (5 bases). Germline CDR1 reads LNHDA; CDR2 reads SQIVND (reference sequence). The CDR3 contains 14 residues. Deletions cut 5 bases from V and 0 bases from J, with 10 bases between. The CDR3 loop is CASSPQGSNYGYTF. The CDR3 nucleotides are TGTGCCAGTAGTCCTCAGGGTTCTAACTATGGCTACACCTTC.

The V and J genes are TRBV9 and TRBJ2-1, with 9 bases aligning to TRBD2. V dropped 0 bases and J dropped 3; count of bases not matched to a gene: 7. Germline V gives CDR1 SGDLS, CDR2 YYNGEE. The CDR3 is made up of 17 amino acids. The DNA of the CDR3 is TGTGCCAGCAGCGTAGATGGCGGGGGGGCCTTCTACAATGAGCAGTTCTTC. The encoded protein is CASSVDGGGAFYNEQFF.

This chain uses TRBV6-5 with TRBJ2-3; 9 bases align to TRBD2. The CDR3 is made up of 16 amino acids. Unmatched junction bases numbered 4, after V lost 2 bases and J lost 1 base. Germline V gene data show CDR1 as MNHEY and CDR2 as SVGAGI. CDR3 in amino acids: CASSYGGGGGTDTQYF. CDR3 DNA: TGTGCCAGCAGTTACGGAGGCGGGGGGGGCACAGATACGCAGTATTTT.

The chain recombines TRBV25-1 with TRBJ1-2; TRBD1 might be the D (5 bases). Germline assignment: CDR1 MGHDK and CDR2 SYGVNS. The CDR3 runs 16 residues. V lost 6 bases, J lost 0 bases, and 17 bases lay in between. The CDR3 DNA reads as TGTGCCAGCAGCTATTCCGGGACCGCCTCTAACTATGGCTACACCTTC. Its protein product is CASSYSGTASNYGYTF.

The chain combines TRBV10-1 with TRBJ2-7; D possibly uses TRBD1 or TRBD2 (5 bases each). The CDR3 is 14 amino acids. Trimming shortened V by 4 bases and J by 2 bases, and 12 bases separated the two germline ends. Germline CDR1 is WNHNN and CDR2 is SYGVQD (reference sequence). CDR3 in amino acids: CASSGEGLTYEQYF. CDR3 in DNA: TGCGCCAGCAGTGGTGAGGGGCTCACCTACGAGCAGTACTTC.

The chain couples TRBV5-1 to TRBJ1-6; no clear D. The V gene's germline CDR1 is SGHRS and CDR2 YFSETQ. The ends were cut back, 0 bases at V and 6 bases at J, with 10 bases in the middle. The CDR3 runs to 15 residues. The CDR3 DNA follows: TGCGCCAGCAGCTTGGGTGGGCTGTCTAATTCACCCCTCCACTTT. Encoded protein: CASSLGGLSNSPLHF.

The chain combines TRBV3-1 (or the pseudogene TRBV3-2) with TRBJ2-1, with a weak D call TRBD2 (5 bases). The germline CDR1 and CDR2 sequences are LGHDT and YNNKEL (reference sequence). This CDR3 comprises 14 residues. V gave up 0 bases and J gave up 10 bases, with 13 bases separating them. CDR3 bases: TGTGCCAGCAGCCAAGAAGGGCGGGCGGACGAGCAGTTCTTC. Translated, it gives CASSQEGRADEQFF.

This chain uses TRBV14 with TRBJ1-4, with TRBD1 matching 10 bases. Germline CDR1 reads SGHDN; CDR2 reads FVKESK. CDR3 size: 15 residues. J lost 6 bases, V lost 4 bases, and 5 bases had no gene match. Written as DNA, the CDR3 is TGTGCCAGCAGCCGGGACAGGGGACATGATGAAAAACTGTTTTTT. This encodes CASSRDRGHDEKLFF.

This chain connects TRBV18 to TRBJ1-2, with 8 bases lining up with TRBD1. Germline V CDR1 and CDR2: KGHSH, LQKENI. With 4 bases clipped from V and 10 bases from J, the junction kept 2 bases outside the gene matches. There are 11 residues in the CDR3. The CDR3 is CASSQGQVYTF. As DNA, the CDR3 is TGTGCCAGCTCACAGGGACAGGTCTACACCTTC.